Sequencing of this TCR beta chain was carried out in a study of shared clonotypes between healthy human individuals. Trimming took off 11 bases at V and 1 base at J, with 12 bases between the two ends. Germline V gene data show CDR1 as LNHDA and CDR2 as SQIVND (reference sequence). The CDR3 has 13 residues. Researchers divided each subset's genomic DNA evenly across several immunoSEQ plates. Assay used: immunoSEQ multiplex PCR; TCRdb lists only in-frame clones, some missing. The sample consists of hundreds of thousands of clones, about three quarters of them appearing once. Sequencing input: memory CD4+ T cells sorted from blood. The subset here: CD45RA-negative fraction. The source is a woman aged 25 to 39 in good health. The chain joins TRBV19 to TRBJ1-5, with D possibly matching TRBD1 (5 bases). The CDR3 bases are TGTGCCGGGGGGGGAGGCAGCAATCAGCCCCAGCATTTT. This codes for CAGGGGSNQPQHF.